This section outlines one T cell receptor (beta chain) sequence together with its context. Its target is unknown. The donors formed part of the roughly 120-subject validation cohort, distinct from the roughly 660-subject first cohort. Germline lookup yields CDR1 MNHEY and CDR2 SVGAGI. This CDR3 is built from 15 residues. Trimming cost V 8 bases and J 4 bases; bases outside gene matches: 10. The data derive from a study of cytomegalovirus exposure and HLA in healthy donors. Regarding the study as a whole: According to the study, around 160 TCR beta chains were cytomegalovirus-associated. Most TCR sequences were seen very rarely across donors, but some public TCRs occurred in many.

This table comes from immunoSEQ multiplex PCR, and its TCRdb copy is limited to in-frame clones, with some not included. The table records tens of thousands of clones, more than 80% of them present only once. Input material: PBMCs. This receptor was obtained from a man aged 18-30 years in good health and CMV-seronegative. The chain is built from TRBV6-5 and TRBJ2-2; 7 positions match TRBD2. The CDR3 nucleotides are TGTGCCAGCCAGCCTCGCCCGGGGGGCACCGGGGAGCTGTTTTTT. This sequence encodes CASQPRPGGTGELFF.